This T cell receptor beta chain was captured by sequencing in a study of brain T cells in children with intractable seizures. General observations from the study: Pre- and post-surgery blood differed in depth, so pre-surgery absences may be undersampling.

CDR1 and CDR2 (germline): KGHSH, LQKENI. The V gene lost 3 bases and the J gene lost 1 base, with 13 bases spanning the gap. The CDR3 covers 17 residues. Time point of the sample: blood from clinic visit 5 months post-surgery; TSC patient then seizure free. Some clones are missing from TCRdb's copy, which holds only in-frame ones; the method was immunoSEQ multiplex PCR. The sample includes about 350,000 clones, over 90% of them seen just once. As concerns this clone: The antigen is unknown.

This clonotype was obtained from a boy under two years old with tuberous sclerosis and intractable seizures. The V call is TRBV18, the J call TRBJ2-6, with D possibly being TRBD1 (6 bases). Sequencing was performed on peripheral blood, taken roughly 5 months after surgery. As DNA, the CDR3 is TGTGCCAGCTCACCCGCTACAGGGAAATCTGGGGCCAACGTCCTGACTTTC. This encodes CASSPATGKSGANVLTF.